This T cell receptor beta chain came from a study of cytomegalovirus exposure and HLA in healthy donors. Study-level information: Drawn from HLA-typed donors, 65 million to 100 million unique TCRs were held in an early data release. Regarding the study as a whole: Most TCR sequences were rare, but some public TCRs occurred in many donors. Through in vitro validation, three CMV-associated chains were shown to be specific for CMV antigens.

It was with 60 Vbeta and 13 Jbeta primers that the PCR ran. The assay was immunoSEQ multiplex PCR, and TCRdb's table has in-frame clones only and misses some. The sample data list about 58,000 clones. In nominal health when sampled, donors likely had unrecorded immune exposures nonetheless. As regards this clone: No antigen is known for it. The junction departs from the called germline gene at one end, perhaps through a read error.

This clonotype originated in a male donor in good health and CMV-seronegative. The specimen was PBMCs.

The CDR3 protein is CASSGQRIDGTEASF. CDR3 coding DNA: TGTGCCAGCAGCGGACAGAGAATTGATGGCACTGAAGCTTCCTTT. The rearrangement joins TRBV5-6 to TRBJ1-1, with D tentatively TRBD1 (6 bases). The germline CDR1 and CDR2 sequences are SGHDT and YYEEEE. This CDR3 is built from 15 residues.